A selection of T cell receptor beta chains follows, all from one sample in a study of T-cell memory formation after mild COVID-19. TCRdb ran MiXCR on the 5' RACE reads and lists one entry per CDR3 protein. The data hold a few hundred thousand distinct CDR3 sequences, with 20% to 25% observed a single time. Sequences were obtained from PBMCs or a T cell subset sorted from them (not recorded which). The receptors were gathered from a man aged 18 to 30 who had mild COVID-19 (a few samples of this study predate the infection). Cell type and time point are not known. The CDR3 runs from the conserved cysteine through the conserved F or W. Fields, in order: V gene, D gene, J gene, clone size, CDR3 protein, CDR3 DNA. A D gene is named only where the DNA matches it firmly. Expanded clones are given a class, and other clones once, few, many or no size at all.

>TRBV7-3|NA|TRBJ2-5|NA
CASSPSGHGETQYF
TGTGCCAGCAGCCCGTCGGGCCACGGGGAGACCCAGTACTTC
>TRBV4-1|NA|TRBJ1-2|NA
CASSQPGTRDSGYTF
TGCGCCAGCAGCCAACCCGGGACCCGTGATTCGGGCTACACCTTC
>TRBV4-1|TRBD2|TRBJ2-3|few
CASRPGLSDTQYF
TGCGCCAGCAGGCCGGGACTATCCGATACGCAGTATTTT
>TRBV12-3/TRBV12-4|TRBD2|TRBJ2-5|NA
CASRGGLAGFYF
TGTGCCAGCAGGGGCGGACTAGCGGGGTTCTACTTC
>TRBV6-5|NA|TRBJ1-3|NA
CASSYSWLTVNSGNTIYF
TGTGCCAGCAGTTACTCGTGGCTCACAGTGAACTCTGGAAACACCATATATTTT
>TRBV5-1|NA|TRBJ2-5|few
CASSLGAPSQETQYF
TGCGCCAGCAGCTTAGGGGCGCCGTCTCAAGAGACCCAGTACTTC
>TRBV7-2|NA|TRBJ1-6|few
CASSIGGGSPLHF
TGTGCCAGCAGCATCGGGGGGGGATCACCCCTCCACTTT
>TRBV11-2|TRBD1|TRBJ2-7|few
CASSTRDSSSYEQYF
TGTGCCAGCAGCACCCGGGACAGTTCTTCCTACGAGCAGTACTTC
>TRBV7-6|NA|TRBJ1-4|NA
CASSLGQVINEKLFF
TGTGCCAGCAGCTTAGGACAGGTTATTAATGAAAAACTGTTTTTT
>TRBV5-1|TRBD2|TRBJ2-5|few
CASSLNLADQETQYF
TGCGCCAGCAGCTTAAACCTAGCGGACCAAGAGACCCAGTACTTC
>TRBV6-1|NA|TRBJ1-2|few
CASSEYTNYGYTF
TGTGCCAGCAGTGAATACACCAACTATGGCTACACCTTC
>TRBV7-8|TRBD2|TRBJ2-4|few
CASSLYAAGGLHF
TGTGCCAGCAGCTTATATGCTGCGGGGGGGCTACACTTC
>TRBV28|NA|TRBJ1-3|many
CASSLAGAAGNTIYF
TGTGCCAGCAGCCTGGCCGGGGCAGCTGGAAACACCATATATTTT
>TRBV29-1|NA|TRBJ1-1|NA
CSVEDGGAGNTEAFF
TGCAGCGTTGAAGATGGCGGGGCAGGGAACACTGAAGCTTTCTTT
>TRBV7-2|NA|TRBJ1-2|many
CASTQMDSNYGYTF
TGTGCCAGCACCCAAATGGACAGTAACTATGGCTACACCTTC
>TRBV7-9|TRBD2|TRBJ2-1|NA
CASSLSGDEQFF
TGTGCCAGCAGCTTAAGCGGGGATGAGCAGTTCTTC
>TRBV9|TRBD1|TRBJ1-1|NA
CASSLTGVRTEAFF
TGTGCCAGCAGCCTTACAGGGGTTCGCACTGAAGCTTTCTTT
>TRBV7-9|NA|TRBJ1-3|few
CASSLGAISGNTIYF
TGTGCCAGCAGCCTCGGGGCCATCTCTGGAAACACCATATATTTT
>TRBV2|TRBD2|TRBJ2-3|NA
CASSEGGGVADTQYF
TGTGCCAGCAGTGAAGGTGGGGGGGTCGCAGATACGCAGTATTTT
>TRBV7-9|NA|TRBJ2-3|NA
CASSLGSLAPTDTQYF
TGTGCCAGCAGCTTAGGGTCCTTAGCACCGACAGATACGCAGTATTTT
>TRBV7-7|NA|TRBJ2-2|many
CASAPGATGELFF
TGTGCTAGCGCCCCGGGGGCCACCGGGGAGCTGTTTTTT
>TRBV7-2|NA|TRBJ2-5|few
CASSLYSRETQYF
TGTGCCAGCAGCTTATACAGTCGAGAGACCCAGTACTTC
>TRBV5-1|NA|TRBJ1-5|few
CASSLVPSQPQHF
TGCGCCAGCAGCTTGGTTCCGAGCCAGCCCCAGCATTTT
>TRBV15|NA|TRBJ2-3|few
CATSSGTATPDTQYF
TGTGCCACCAGCAGTGGGACGGCCACACCAGATACGCAGTATTTT
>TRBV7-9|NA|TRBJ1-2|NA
CASSLDGGLANYGYTF
TGTGCCAGCAGCTTAGATGGGGGCCTAGCTAACTATGGCTACACCTTC
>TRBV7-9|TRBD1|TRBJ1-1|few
CASSYSTGRNEAFF
TGTGCCAGCAGCTATTCGACAGGGCGGAATGAAGCTTTCTTT
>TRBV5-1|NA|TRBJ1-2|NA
CASSHVGGGGYTF
TGCGCCAGCAGCCACGTGGGGGGTGGTGGCTACACCTTC
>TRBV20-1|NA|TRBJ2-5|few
CSADRAGETQYF
TGCAGTGCTGACAGGGCGGGGGAGACCCAGTACTTC
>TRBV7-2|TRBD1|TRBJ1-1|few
CASSAGTGGFWTEAFF
TGTGCCAGCAGTGCCGGGACAGGGGGCTTCTGGACTGAAGCTTTCTTT
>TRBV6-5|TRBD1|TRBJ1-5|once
CASSRTGTGTGQGQPQHF
TGTGCCAGCAGCAGGACCGGGACAGGGACGGGGCAGGGTCAGCCCCAGCATTTT
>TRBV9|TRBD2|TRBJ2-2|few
CASAAGVGELFF
TGTGCCAGTGCTGCGGGAGTGGGGGAGCTGTTTTTT
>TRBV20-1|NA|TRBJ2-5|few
CSAIRGGQETQYF
TGCAGTGCTATTCGAGGGGGCCAAGAGACCCAGTACTTC
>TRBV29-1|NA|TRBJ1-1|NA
CSADWAPNTEAFF
TGCAGCGCCGACTGGGCCCCGAACACTGAAGCTTTCTTT
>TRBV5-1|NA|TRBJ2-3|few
CASSLPQSGDTQYF
TGCGCCAGCAGCCTACCCCAGTCAGGAGATACGCAGTATTTT
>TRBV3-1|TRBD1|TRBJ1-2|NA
CASSQAGGNYGYTF
TGTGCCAGCAGCCAGGCAGGGGGGAACTATGGCTACACCTTC
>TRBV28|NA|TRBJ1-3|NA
CATARQISGNTIYF
TGTGCCACTGCCCGACAGATCTCTGGAAACACCATATATTTT
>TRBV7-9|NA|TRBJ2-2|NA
CASSNRGIANTGELFF
TGTGCCAGCAGCAATCGGGGGATCGCGAACACCGGGGAGCTGTTTTTT
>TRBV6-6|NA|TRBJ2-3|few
CASSQLRTDTQYF
TGTGCCAGCAGTCAGCTCCGCACAGATACGCAGTATTTT
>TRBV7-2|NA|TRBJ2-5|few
CASNSEQETQYF
TGTGCCAGCAATTCGGAGCAAGAGACCCAGTACTTC
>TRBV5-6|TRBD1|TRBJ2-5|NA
CASSYDRGTETQYF
TGTGCCAGCAGCTACGACAGGGGAACGGAGACCCAGTACTTC
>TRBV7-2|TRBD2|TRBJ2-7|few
CASSLRRGGPYEQYF
TGTGCCAGCAGCTTGAGACGGGGGGGCCCCTACGAGCAGTACTTC
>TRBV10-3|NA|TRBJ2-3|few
CAISGLGRDTQYF
TGTGCCATCAGTGGTCTGGGGAGGGATACGCAGTATTTT
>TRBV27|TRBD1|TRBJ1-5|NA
CASSADRVGAQHF
TGTGCCAGCAGTGCAGACAGGGTCGGGGCCCAGCATTTT
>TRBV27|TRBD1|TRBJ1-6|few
CASSPRPTGGSSPLHF
TGTGCCAGCAGTCCCAGACCGACAGGGGGCAGTTCACCCCTCCACTTT
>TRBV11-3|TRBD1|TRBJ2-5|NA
CASSASTGGGETQYF
TGTGCCAGCAGCGCGTCAACAGGGGGCGGGGAGACCCAGTACTTC
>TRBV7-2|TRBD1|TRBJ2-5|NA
CASSVQGAVAETQYF
TGTGCCAGCAGCGTACAGGGGGCTGTGGCAGAGACCCAGTACTTC
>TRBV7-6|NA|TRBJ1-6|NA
CASSLYRVDSPLHF
TGTGCCAGCAGCTTATACAGGGTTGATTCACCCCTCCACTTT
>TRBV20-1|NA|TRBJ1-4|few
CSVRDIEEKLFF
TGCAGTGTTCGAGACATAGAGGAAAAACTGTTTTTT